This T cell receptor beta chain was identified in a study of post-analysis software for immune sequencing data. Study summary: Relapsing-remitting, secondary progressive and progressive-relapsing multiple sclerosis courses were included. General observations from the study: There were a few TRBV segments more frequent in patients than controls, and TRBV5-6, TRBV5-1 and TRBV20-1 were among them. Normalized Chao1 diversity in multiple sclerosis patients fell significantly below that of controls. Batch-matched samples strongly co-clustered by F measure.

Regarding this clonotype: Antigen specificity is unknown.

CDR1 SEHNR and CDR2 FQNEAQ come from the germline V gene (reference sequence). V was clipped by 6 bases and J by 4 bases, with 18 bases between them. CDR3 size: 15 residues. Unique molecular identifiers were present in the TCR beta cDNA libraries. TCRdb fed the PCR reads into MiXCR, producing one record per CDR3 protein. The data show roughly 670,000 distinct CDR3 sequences, about 60% seen once. This receptor was obtained from a girl aged 2-10 years with multiple sclerosis. V and J are TRBV7-9 and TRBJ2-5; TRBD1 is a possible D gene (6 bases). Sample: blood. As DNA, the CDR3 is TGTGCCAGCAGTTCGGGACAATCAGGGTTAGAGACCCAGTACTTC. Translation gives CASSSGQSGLETQYF.